This T cell receptor beta chain came from a study of breast tumors, draining lymph nodes, adjacent tissues (dated by TCRdb to the mid-2010s). Regarding the research as a whole: TCR beta repertoires were compared across tumor, adjacent nontumor tissue and axillary lymph nodes obtained from breast cancer patients. The study aimed to assess the relationships and possible T-cell exchange between tumor, surrounding tissue and draining lymph node repertoires in human breast cancer. The paper as a whole reports these results and caveats: The study presented the conclusion that tumor T cells originate in lymph nodes as consistent with a hypothesis, not as something directly demonstrated. Tumor and nontumor tissue repertoires were found to be significantly more similar in luminal-like than in basal-like breast cancer. The data were considered consistent with most tumor T cells being derived from the lymph node and subsequently expanding within tumor tissue. Tumor T-cell repertoires showed less diversity than lymph node repertoires and more diversity than nontumor tissue repertoires, and tumor T-cell repertoires showed preferential V and J gene usage.

Lymph node samples came from the axillary draining lymph nodes of breast cancer patients. Instrument used: Illumina HiSeq 2000. TCR beta chain libraries were generated by multiplex PCR amplification. High-throughput sequencing was used to analyze the amplified TCR beta chain products. TCRdb trimmed public reads at Q25 via fastp, called clones via MiXCR and kept in-frame beta chains. Every entry covers one CDR3 protein and lists the most common genes and DNA from its rows. Across this sample there are 100,000 to 150,000 distinct CDR3 sequences, with 15% to 20% seen only once. About 3.5% of the sample rests with the top ten. A word on this clonotype: Its target antigen remains unknown. This clone may be a read error of a much larger clone one base away.

Reading from cysteine to phenylalanine, the CDR3 counts 15 amino acids. This entry keeps only the CDR3 DNA: 45 bases, framed from base 1. Sequences LNHDA (CDR1) and SQIVND (CDR2) are obtained from the germline V gene (reference sequence). V is shortened by 2 bases, J by 12 bases, and the region joining them spans 20 bases. The sequencing input was axillary lymph node tissue. The TCR comes from a female donor with breast cancer. Some clones in this sample may be carry-over from other donors' samples. Here the chain combines TRBV19 and TRBJ2-1; the D gene assignment is perhaps TRBD1 or TRBD2, with each matching 5 bases. The CDR3 loop reads CASSITWDARQSQFF. The DNA is TGTGCCAGTAGTATAACCTGGGACGCCCGACAATCGCAGTTCTTC. This CDR3, with the reference TRBV19 and TRBJ2-1 proteins standing in past its ends, gives the full variable domain DGGITQSPKYLFRKEGQNVTLSCEQNLNHDAMYWYRQDPGQGLRLIYYSQIVNDFQKGDIAEGYSVSREKKESFPLTVTSAQKNPTAFYLCASSITWDARQSQFFGPGTRLTVL.